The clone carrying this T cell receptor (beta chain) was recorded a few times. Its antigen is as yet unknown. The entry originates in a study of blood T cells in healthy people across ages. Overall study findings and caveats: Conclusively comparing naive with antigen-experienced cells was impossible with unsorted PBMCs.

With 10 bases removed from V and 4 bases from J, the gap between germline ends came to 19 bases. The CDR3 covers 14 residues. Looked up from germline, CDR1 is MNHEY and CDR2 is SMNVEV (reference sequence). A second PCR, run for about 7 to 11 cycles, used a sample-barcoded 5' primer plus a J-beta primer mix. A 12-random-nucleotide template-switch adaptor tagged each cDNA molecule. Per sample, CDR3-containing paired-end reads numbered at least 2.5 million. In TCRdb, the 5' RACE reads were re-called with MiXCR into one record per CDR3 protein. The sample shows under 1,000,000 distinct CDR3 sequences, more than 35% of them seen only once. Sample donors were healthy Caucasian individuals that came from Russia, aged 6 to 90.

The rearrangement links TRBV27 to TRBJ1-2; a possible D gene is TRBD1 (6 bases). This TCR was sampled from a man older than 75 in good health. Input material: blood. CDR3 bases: TGTGCCACTTCGCTTGGGGGGGCAGGCTATGGCTACACCTTC. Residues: CATSLGGAGYGYTF.